This T cell receptor (beta chain) was recovered during a study of OX40 agonist ivuxolimab in advanced cancers. TCRdb keeps only in-frame clones here, not all; method: immunoSEQ multiplex PCR. The table shows 55,000 to 70,000 clones, with 85% occurring only once. CDR3 length: 14 amino acids. V lost 10 bases and J 5 bases, leaving 18 bases between the germline ends. Per germline, CDR1 ENHRY and CDR2 SYGVKD. The material sequenced was CD4+ or CD8+ T cells sorted from blood, taken in a trial of the OX40 agonist ivuxolimab. This sequence was found in an adult with an advanced solid tumor such as melanoma, head and neck, liver or kidney cancer. The V call is TRBV10-3, the J call TRBJ2-1; D is uncertain. CDR3 coding DNA: TGTGCCAGCCACCGGAGCCAGGACCACAATGAGCAGTTCTTC. This gives the protein CASHRSQDHNEQFF.